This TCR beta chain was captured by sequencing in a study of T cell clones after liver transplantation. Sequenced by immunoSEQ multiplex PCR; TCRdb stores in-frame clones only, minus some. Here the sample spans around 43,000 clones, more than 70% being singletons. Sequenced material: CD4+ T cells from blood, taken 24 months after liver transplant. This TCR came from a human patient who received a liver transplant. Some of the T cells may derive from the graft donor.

CDR3 protein: CASSETGWDEQFF. DNA of the CDR3: TGCGCCAGCAGCGAGACAGGGTGGGATGAGCAGTTCTTC. The chain is built from TRBV5-1 and TRBJ2-1; 7 bases line up with TRBD1. The germline gives CDR1 SGHRS, CDR2 YFSETQ. Trimming took 4 bases from V and 8 from J; bases not matched to a gene: 6. The length of the CDR3 is 13 residues.